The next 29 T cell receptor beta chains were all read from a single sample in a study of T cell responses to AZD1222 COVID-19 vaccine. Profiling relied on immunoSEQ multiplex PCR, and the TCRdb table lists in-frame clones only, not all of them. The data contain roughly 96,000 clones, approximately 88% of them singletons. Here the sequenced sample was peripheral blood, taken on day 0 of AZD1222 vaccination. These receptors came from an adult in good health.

The CDR3 spells CASIDNRLGLLGYTF. CDR3 nucleotide sequence: TGTGCCAGCATCGATAACAGGCTAGGATTATTGGGCTACACCTTC. V is TRBV28 and J is TRBJ1-2, with a tentative D call TRBD1 (5 bases). Per the germline V gene, CDR1 is MDHEN and CDR2 is SYDVKM. Trimming removed 7 bases at V and 8 bases at J, with 23 bases between. The CDR3 covers 15 residues.

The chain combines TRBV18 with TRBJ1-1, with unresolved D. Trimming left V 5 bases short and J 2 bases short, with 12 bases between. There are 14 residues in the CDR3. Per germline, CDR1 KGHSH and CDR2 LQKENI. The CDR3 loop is CASSMDGVNTEAFF. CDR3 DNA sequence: TGTGCCAGCTCAATGGACGGGGTAAACACTGAAGCTTTCTTT.

CDR3 in amino acids: CASSYGVGLAATSTDTQYF. The CDR3 coding sequence is TGTGCCAGCAGTTATGGGGTGGGACTAGCGGCAACTAGCACAGATACGCAGTATTTT. The chain combines TRBV27 with TRBJ2-3, with TRBD2 matching 11 bases. The CDR3 runs to 19 residues. Germline CDR1 is MNHEY and CDR2 is SMNVEV (reference sequence). Unmatched junction bases numbered 12, after V lost 4 bases and J lost 0 bases.

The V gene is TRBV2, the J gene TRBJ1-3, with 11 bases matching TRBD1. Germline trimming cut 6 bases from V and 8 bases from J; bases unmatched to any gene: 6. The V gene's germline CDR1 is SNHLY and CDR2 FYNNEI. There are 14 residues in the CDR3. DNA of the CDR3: TGTGCCAGCAGCTTCGGGACAGGGGGAGACACCATATATTTT. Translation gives CASSFGTGGDTIYF.

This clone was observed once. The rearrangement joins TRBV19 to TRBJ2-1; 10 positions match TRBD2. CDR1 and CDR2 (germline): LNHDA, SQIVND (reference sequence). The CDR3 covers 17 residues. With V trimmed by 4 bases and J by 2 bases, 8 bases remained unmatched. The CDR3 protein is CASSRMRAGGPYNEQFF. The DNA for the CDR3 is TGTGCCAGTAGTAGAATGAGAGCGGGAGGGCCCTACAATGAGCAGTTCTTC.

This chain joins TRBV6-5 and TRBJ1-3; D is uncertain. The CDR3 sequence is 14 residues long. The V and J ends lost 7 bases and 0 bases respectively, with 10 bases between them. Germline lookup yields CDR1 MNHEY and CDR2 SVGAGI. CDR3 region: CASTSDFSGNTIYF. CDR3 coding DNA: TGTGCCAGCACGTCGGATTTCTCTGGAAACACCATATATTTT.

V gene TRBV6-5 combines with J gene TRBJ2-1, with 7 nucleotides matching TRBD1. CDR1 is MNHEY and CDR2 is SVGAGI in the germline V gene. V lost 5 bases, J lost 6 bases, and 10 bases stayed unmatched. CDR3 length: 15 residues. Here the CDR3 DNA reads TGTGCCAGCAGTCACACAGGGGCAGGGCGCAATGAGCAGTTCTTC. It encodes CASSHTGAGRNEQFF.

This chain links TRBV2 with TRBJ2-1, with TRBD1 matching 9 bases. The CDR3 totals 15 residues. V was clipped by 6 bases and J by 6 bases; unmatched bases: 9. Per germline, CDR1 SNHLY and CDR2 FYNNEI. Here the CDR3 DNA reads TGTGCCAGCAGCTTGGACAGGGGACAAATCAATGAGCAGTTCTTC. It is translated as CASSLDRGQINEQFF. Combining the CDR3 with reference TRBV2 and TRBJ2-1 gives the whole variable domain EPEVTQTPSHQVTQMGQEVILRCVPISNHLYFYWYRQILGQKVEFLVSFYNNEISEKSEIFDDQFSVERPDGSNFTLKIRSTKLEDSAMYFCASSLDRGQINEQFFGPGTRLTVL.

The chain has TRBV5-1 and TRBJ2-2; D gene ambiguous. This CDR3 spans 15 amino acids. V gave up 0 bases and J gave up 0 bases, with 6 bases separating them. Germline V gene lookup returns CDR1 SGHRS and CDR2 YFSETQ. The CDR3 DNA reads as TGCGCCAGCAGCTTGGGTGCCGCGAACACCGGGGAGCTGTTTTTT. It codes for CASSLGAANTGELFF.

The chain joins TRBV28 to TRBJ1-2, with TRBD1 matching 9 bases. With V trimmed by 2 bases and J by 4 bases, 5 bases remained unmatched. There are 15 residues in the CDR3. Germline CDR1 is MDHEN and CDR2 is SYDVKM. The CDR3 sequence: CASSLGDRETYGYTF. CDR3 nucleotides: TGTGCCAGCAGTTTAGGGGACAGGGAGACCTATGGCTACACCTTC.

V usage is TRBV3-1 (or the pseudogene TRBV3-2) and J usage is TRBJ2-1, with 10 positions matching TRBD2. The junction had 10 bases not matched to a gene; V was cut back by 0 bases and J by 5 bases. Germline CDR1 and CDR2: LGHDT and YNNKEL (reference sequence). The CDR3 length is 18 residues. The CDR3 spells CASSQDLASGSFNNEQFF. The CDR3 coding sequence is TGTGCCAGCAGCCAAGATCTAGCTAGCGGGAGCTTTAACAATGAGCAGTTCTTC.

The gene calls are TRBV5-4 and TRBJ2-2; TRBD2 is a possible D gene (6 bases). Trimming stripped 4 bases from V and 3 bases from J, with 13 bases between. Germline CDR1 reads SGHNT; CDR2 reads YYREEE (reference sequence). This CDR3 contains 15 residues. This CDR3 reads CASSPGGVYTGELFF. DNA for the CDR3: TGTGCCAGCAGCCCGGGCGGGGTTTACACCGGGGAGCTGTTTTTT. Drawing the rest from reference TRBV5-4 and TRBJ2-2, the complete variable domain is ETGVTQSPTHLIKTRGQQVTLRCSSQSGHNTVSWYQQALGQGPQFIFQYYREEENGRGNFPPRFSGLQFPNYSSELNVNALELDDSALYLCASSPGGVYTGELFFGEGSRLTVL.

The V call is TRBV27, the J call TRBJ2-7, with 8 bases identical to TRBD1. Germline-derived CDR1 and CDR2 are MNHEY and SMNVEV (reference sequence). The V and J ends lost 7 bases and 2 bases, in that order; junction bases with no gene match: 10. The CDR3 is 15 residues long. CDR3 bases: TGTGCCAGCAAATCCCAGGGGGCTCTGGCCTACGAGCAGTACTTC. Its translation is CASKSQGALAYEQYF.

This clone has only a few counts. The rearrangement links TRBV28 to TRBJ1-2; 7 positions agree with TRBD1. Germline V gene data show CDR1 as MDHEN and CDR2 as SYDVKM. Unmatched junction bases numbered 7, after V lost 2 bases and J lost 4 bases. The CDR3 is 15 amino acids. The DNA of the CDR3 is TGTGCCAGCAGTTTAATCGGGACAGAAAGCTATGGCTACACCTTC. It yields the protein CASSLIGTESYGYTF.

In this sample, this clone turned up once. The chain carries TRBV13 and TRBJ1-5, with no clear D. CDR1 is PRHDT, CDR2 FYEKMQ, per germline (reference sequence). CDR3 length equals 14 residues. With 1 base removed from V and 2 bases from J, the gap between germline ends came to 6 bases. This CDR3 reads CASSLAPGNQPQHF. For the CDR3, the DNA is TGTGCCAGCAGCTTAGCCCCAGGCAATCAGCCCCAGCATTTT.

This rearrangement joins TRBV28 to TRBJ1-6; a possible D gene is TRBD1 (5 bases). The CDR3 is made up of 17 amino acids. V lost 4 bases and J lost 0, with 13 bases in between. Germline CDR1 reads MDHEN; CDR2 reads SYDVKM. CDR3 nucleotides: TGTGCCAGCAGTTCCCAGACTGGACACTCCTATAATTCACCCCTCCACTTT. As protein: CASSSQTGHSYNSPLHF.

CDR3 sequence: CASSHYRDTGELFF. DNA of the CDR3: TGTGCCAGCAGCCATTATAGGGACACCGGGGAGCTGTTTTTT. This chain connects TRBV3-1 (or the pseudogene TRBV3-2) to TRBJ2-2; no clear D gene. The CDR3 runs to 14 residues. V lost 3 bases and J 3 bases, leaving 8 bases between the germline ends. Germline CDR1 reads LGHDT; CDR2 reads YNNKEL (reference sequence).

The CDR3 spells CASTENTGELFF. The CDR3 bases are TGTGCCAGTACAGAAAACACCGGGGAGCTGTTTTTT. V and J are TRBV19 and TRBJ2-2; D ambiguous. CDR3 length: 12 amino acids. V was pared by 7 bases and J by 2 bases, with 5 bases between. CDR1 and CDR2 (germline): LNHDA, SQIVND (reference sequence).

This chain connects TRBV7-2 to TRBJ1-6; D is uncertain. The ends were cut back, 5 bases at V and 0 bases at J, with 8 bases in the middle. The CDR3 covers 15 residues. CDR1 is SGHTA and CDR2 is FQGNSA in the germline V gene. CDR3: CASSPDHSYNSPLHF. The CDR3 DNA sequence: TGTGCCAGCAGCCCGGACCACTCCTATAATTCACCCCTCCACTTT.

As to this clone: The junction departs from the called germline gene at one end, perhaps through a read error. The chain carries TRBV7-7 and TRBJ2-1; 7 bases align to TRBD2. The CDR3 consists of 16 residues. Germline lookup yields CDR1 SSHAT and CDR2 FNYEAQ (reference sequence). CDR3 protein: CASSLDRLAEDNEQFF. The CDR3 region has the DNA TGTGCTAGCAGCTTAGATAGGCTAGCGGAAGACAATGAGCAGTTCTTC.

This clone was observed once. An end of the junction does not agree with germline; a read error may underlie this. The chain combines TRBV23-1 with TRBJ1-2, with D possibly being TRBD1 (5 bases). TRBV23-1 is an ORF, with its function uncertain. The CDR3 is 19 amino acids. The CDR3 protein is CSSPTGQGLSGVKLYGYTF. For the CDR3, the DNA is TGCTCCAGCCCCACTGGGCAGGGACTGAGCGGAGTCAAACTCTATGGCTACACCTTC.

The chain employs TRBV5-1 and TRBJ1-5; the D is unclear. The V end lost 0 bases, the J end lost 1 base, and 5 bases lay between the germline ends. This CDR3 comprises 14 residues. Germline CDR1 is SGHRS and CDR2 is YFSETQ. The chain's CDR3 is CASSLDSSNQPQHF. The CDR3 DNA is TGCGCCAGCAGCTTGGATTCGAGCAATCAGCCCCAGCATTTT.

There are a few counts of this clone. CDR3 bases: TGTGCCAGCAGAAACAGAGAACTCTATGGCTACACCTTC. It encodes CASRNRELYGYTF. J is TRBJ1-2 and V is TRBV12-3 or TRBV12-4; D not resolved. The CDR3 length is 13 residues. The ends were cut back, 6 bases at V and 4 bases at J, with 12 bases in the middle.

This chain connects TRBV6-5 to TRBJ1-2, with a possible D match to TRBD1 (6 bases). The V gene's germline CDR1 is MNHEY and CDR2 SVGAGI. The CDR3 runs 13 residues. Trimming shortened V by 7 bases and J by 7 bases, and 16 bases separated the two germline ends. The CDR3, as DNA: TGTGCCAGCATCGAAAGGACAGTTAGTGGCTACACCTTC. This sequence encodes CASIERTVSGYTF.

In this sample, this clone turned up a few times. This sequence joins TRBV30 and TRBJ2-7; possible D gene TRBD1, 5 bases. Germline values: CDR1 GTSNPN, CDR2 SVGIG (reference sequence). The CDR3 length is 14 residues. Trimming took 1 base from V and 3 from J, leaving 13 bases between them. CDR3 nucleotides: TGTGCCTGGAGTGGGGGCTTTTCTCACTACGAGCAGTACTTC. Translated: CAWSGGFSHYEQYF.

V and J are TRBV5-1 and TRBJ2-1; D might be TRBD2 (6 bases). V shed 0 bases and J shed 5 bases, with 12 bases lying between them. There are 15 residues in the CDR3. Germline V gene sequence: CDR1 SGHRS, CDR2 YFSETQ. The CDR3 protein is CASSLDGSPNNEQFF. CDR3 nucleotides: TGCGCCAGCAGCTTGGACGGGAGTCCCAACAATGAGCAGTTCTTC.

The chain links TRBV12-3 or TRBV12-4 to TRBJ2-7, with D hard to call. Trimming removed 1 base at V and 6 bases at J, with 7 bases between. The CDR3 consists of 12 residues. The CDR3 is CASSLGVSEQYF. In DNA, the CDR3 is TGTGCCAGCAGTTTAGGAGTATCCGAGCAGTACTTC.

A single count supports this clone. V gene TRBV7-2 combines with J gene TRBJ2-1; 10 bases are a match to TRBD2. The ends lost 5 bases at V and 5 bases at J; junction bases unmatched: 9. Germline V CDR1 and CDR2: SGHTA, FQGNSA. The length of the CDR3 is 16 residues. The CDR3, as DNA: TGTGCCAGCAGCCAGACAAGCGGGAGGGTTGACAATGAGCAGTTCTTC. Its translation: CASSQTSGRVDNEQFF.

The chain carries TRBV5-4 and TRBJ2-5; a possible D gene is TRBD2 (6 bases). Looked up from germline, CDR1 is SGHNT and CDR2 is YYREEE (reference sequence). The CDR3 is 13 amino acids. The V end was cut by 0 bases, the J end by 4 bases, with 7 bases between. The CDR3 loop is CASSLGRGETQYF. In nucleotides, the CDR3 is TGTGCCAGCAGCTTGGGGAGGGGAGAGACCCAGTACTTC.